This TCR beta chain was recovered during a study of T cells in Graves' hyperthyroidism and ophthalmopathy. TCR beta CDR3 sequences were amplified from RNA transcripts. An initial round of RT-PCR targeting the TCR CDR3 relied on the HTBI primer set. MiXCR, run by TCRdb on the multiplex PCR reads, gives a single entry per CDR3 protein. Of hundreds of thousands of distinct CDR3 sequences listed, over 35% are singletons. Looked up from germline, CDR1 is LNHNV and CDR2 is YYDKDF (reference sequence). This CDR3 comprises 14 residues. V shed 3 bases and J 4 bases; nucleotides not matched to a gene: 6. The chain carries TRBV15 and TRBJ2-7; 7 nucleotides align to TRBD1. This sequence was found in a man younger than 35 with Graves' hyperthyroidism. Sequences were obtained from blood. The CDR3 bases are TGTGCCACCAGCAGTGAACAGGGGCGGTACGAGCAGTACTTC. It codes for CATSSEQGRYEQYF.